This TCR beta chain was identified during a study of blood T cell repertoires in COVID-19. Generated by immunoSEQ multiplex PCR, the TCRdb table keeps only in-frame clones and is missing some. The table records fewer than 200,000 clones, 92% of them present only once. The receptor's source is a man aged 25 to 40 with COVID-19, enrolled during active disease. The sequenced sample was peripheral blood.

The CDR3 sequence: CASSEAGVRGRSSDTQYF. The CDR3 DNA sequence: TGTGCCAGCAGTGAAGCGGGTGTCAGGGGAAGGAGCTCAGATACGCAGTATTTT. The gene calls are TRBV6-1 and TRBJ2-3; TRBD1 might be the D (6 bases). V was pared by 0 bases and J by 4 bases, with 20 bases between. This CDR3 contains 18 residues. The V gene's germline CDR1 is MNHNS and CDR2 SASEGT.